One sample yielded the 32 T cell receptor beta chains listed below, sequenced in a study of T cell responses to AZD1222 COVID-19 vaccine. The repertoire was sequenced with immunoSEQ multiplex PCR; TCRdb's copy has only in-frame clones and lacks some. The sample carries around 130,000 clones, over 85% recorded once. The starting material was peripheral blood, obtained on day 0 of AZD1222 vaccination. The origin of the receptors is an adult in good health.

V and J are TRBV19 and TRBJ2-2; D ambiguous. V was pared by 8 bases and J by 1 base, with 17 bases between. The CDR3 consists of 16 residues. CDR1 and CDR2 (germline): LNHDA, SQIVND (reference sequence). The CDR3 here is CASFTGPKLNTGELFF. In DNA form, the CDR3 reads TGTGCCAGTTTTACTGGGCCGAAACTGAACACCGGGGAGCTGTTTTTT. Full variable domain (outside the CDR3, taken from reference TRBV19 and TRBJ2-2): DGGITQSPKYLFRKEGQNVTLSCEQNLNHDAMYWYRQDPGQGLRLIYYSQIVNDFQKGDIAEGYSVSREKKESFPLTVTSAQKNPTAFYLCASFTGPKLNTGELFFGEGSRLTVL.

The chain employs TRBV6-2 or TRBV6-3 and TRBJ1-2; D is uncertain. CDR3 length: 11 residues. V dropped 5 bases and J dropped 8 bases, with 9 bases sitting between them. CDR1 and CDR2 from the germline V gene are MNHEY and SVGEGT. The CDR3, as DNA: TGTGCCAGCAGTGAGAGGAGGGGCTACACCTTC. Translated: CASSERRGYTF.

The chain joins TRBV28 to TRBJ1-2, with TRBD1 as a possible D gene (6 bases). The CDR3 is 15 amino acids. V was trimmed by 3 bases and J by 2 bases, leaving 13 bases between them. The germline gives CDR1 MDHEN, CDR2 SYDVKM. The CDR3 sequence is CASSLPRTVNYGYTF. In nucleotides, the CDR3 is TGTGCCAGCAGTTTGCCCCGGACAGTGAACTATGGCTACACCTTC.

The chain combines TRBV19 with TRBJ1-5, with 7 bases that match TRBD1. V was clipped by 5 bases and J by 11 bases; unmatched bases: 12. This CDR3 spans 14 amino acids. Germline CDR1 is LNHDA and CDR2 is SQIVND (reference sequence). CDR3 residues: CASSVGGGGHAQHF. In nucleotides, the CDR3 is TGTGCCAGTAGTGTCGGCGGAGGGGGCCATGCCCAGCATTTT.

The V gene is TRBV7-2, the J gene TRBJ1-2; D is perhaps TRBD1 (6 bases). The CDR3 is made up of 14 amino acids. Trimming cost V 6 bases and J 4 bases, with 15 bases left between them. Per germline, CDR1 SGHTA and CDR2 FQGNSA. This chain's CDR3 is CASRQQGVAYGYTF. CDR3 nucleotides: TGTGCCAGCAGACAACAGGGCGTCGCCTATGGCTACACCTTC.

This CDR3 is CASSNTWELFF. DNA for the CDR3: TGTGCCAGCAGTAATACGTGGGAGCTGTTTTTT. The chain has TRBV7-2 and TRBJ2-2; D gene uncertain. V gave up 6 bases and J gave up 9 bases, with 8 bases separating them. Germline CDR1 reads SGHTA; CDR2 reads FQGNSA. The CDR3 length is 11 residues.

V gene TRBV2 combines with J gene TRBJ1-5; the D gene is possibly TRBD1 (6 bases). The CDR3 runs to 14 residues. The germline CDR1 and CDR2 sequences are SNHLY and FYNNEI. Trimming removed 6 bases from V and 3 bases from J, with 12 bases in between. The chain's CDR3 is CASSYTGTNQPQHF. CDR3 nucleotides: TGTGCCAGCAGCTATACAGGGACCAATCAGCCCCAGCATTTT. Filled out from reference TRBV2 and TRBJ1-5, the complete variable domain reads EPEVTQTPSHQVTQMGQEVILRCVPISNHLYFYWYRQILGQKVEFLVSFYNNEISEKSEIFDDQFSVERPDGSNFTLKIRSTKLEDSAMYFCASSYTGTNQPQHFGDGTRLSIL.

This sequence joins TRBV7-2 and TRBJ2-3; D uncertain. Trimming pared 2 bases from V and 0 bases from J, leaving 12 bases between. CDR1 is SGHTA, CDR2 FQGNSA, per germline. CDR3 length equals 16 residues. CDR3 sequence: CASSLLHSPSTDTQYF. The DNA of the CDR3 is TGTGCCAGCAGCTTACTCCACAGTCCTAGCACAGATACGCAGTATTTT.

The chain combines TRBV10-3 with TRBJ2-1; D unresolved. The CDR3 is made up of 13 amino acids. Between the trimmed V and J ends, which lost 3 bases and 3 bases, there was a span of 6 bases. Germline CDR1 is ENHRY and CDR2 is SYGVKD. CDR3 DNA sequence: TGTGCCATCAGTGACCTCAGCTACAATGAGCAGTTCTTC. Its protein product is CAISDLSYNEQFF.

The rearrangement uses TRBV6-4 and TRBJ1-2, with D possibly matching TRBD1 (5 bases). Trimming shortened V by 0 bases and J by 3 bases, and 8 bases separated the two germline ends. The CDR3 is 14 residues long. Germline assignment: CDR1 MRHNA and CDR2 SNTAGT. The CDR3: CASSDSGRDYGYTF. The DNA of the CDR3 is TGTGCCAGCAGTGACTCGGGCAGGGACTATGGCTACACCTTC.

The chain combines TRBV2 with TRBJ1-4; D remains unclear. The germline V and J ends were trimmed by 9 bases and 0 bases, with 11 bases remaining between them. CDR3 length equals 14 residues. The germline V gene encodes CDR1 SNHLY and CDR2 FYNNEI. DNA of the CDR3: TGTGCCAGTTCCTTCCCTGCAACTAATGAAAAACTGTTTTTT. It yields the protein CASSFPATNEKLFF. The whole variable domain, remainder taken from reference TRBV2 and TRBJ1-4, is EPEVTQTPSHQVTQMGQEVILRCVPISNHLYFYWYRQILGQKVEFLVSFYNNEISEKSEIFDDQFSVERPDGSNFTLKIRSTKLEDSAMYFCASSFPATNEKLFFGSGTQLSVL.

The chain recombines TRBV13 with TRBJ1-2; D may be TRBD1 (5 bases). V was trimmed by 4 bases and J by 3 bases, leaving 21 bases between them. Germline assignment: CDR1 PRHDT and CDR2 FYEKMQ (reference sequence). This CDR3 is 17 amino acids long. The DNA for the CDR3 is TGTGCCAGCAGCTATGGTGACCAGGGCGGTGGGGACTATGGCTACACCTTC. Protein product: CASSYGDQGGGDYGYTF.

J is TRBJ1-1 and V is TRBV6-7, with D uncertain. TRBV6-7 is recorded as an ORF, its role being uncertain. Trimming cost V 6 bases and J 0 bases, with 8 bases left between them. The CDR3 length is 13 residues. CDR3 nucleotide sequence: TGTGCCAGCAGGATAGGATTGAACACTGAAGCTTTCTTT. Its translation is CASRIGLNTEAFF.

V and J are TRBV6-2 or TRBV6-3 and TRBJ2-7; D perhaps matches TRBD2 (5 bases). The V gene's germline CDR1 is MNHEY and CDR2 SVGEGT. The CDR3 is 16 amino acids. Trimming left V 2 bases short and J 4 bases short, with 18 bases between. The CDR3 region is CASSYNVYRDGYEQYF. CDR3 bases: TGTGCCAGCAGTTACAACGTCTACCGGGATGGTTACGAGCAGTACTTC.

This chain uses TRBV11-2 with TRBJ1-6, with TRBD1 matching over 7 bases. Germline V CDR1 and CDR2: SGHAT, FQNNGV. The CDR3 spans 16 residues. J gave up 9 bases and V 4 bases, and 12 bases lay outside the gene matches. CDR3 region: CASSSWGRGSGSPLHF. The CDR3 DNA reads as TGTGCCAGCAGCTCATGGGGCAGGGGGTCCGGTTCACCCCTCCACTTT.

This sequence joins TRBV5-8 and TRBJ1-1, with TRBD1 as a possible D gene (6 bases). In germline, CDR1 is SGHTS, CDR2 YDEGEE. This CDR3 is 12 amino acids long. V shed 2 bases and J shed 10 bases, with 12 bases lying between them. The DNA of the CDR3 is TGTGCCAGCAGCTTTAGGGGGTATGGAGCTTTCTTT. Translation: CASSFRGYGAFF.

The rearrangement links TRBV27 to TRBJ2-7, with 9 bases aligning to TRBD1. The V segment lost 3 bases and the J segment 5 bases; nucleotides outside the gene matches: 2. CDR3 length equals 13 residues. Germline CDR1 reads MNHEY; CDR2 reads SMNVEV (reference sequence). The CDR3 loop reads CASSFTGGDEQYF. Written as DNA, the CDR3 is TGTGCCAGCAGTTTTACAGGGGGCGACGAGCAGTACTTC.

This sequence joins TRBV18 and TRBJ2-3; tentatively, D is TRBD1 (5 bases). The CDR3 totals 14 residues. Trimming left V 3 bases short and J 4 bases short, with 11 bases between. Germline CDR1 reads KGHSH; CDR2 reads LQKENI. The CDR3 loop is CASSPQGRSDTQYF. CDR3 nucleotides: TGTGCCAGCTCACCGCAGGGAAGATCAGATACGCAGTATTTT. Based on the CDR3 plus reference TRBV18 and TRBJ2-3, the full variable domain is NAGVMQNPRHLVRRRGQEARLRCSPMKGHSHVYWYRQLPEEGLKFMVYLQKENIIDESGMPKERFSAEFPKEGPSILRIQQVVRGDSAAYFCASSPQGRSDTQYFGPGTRLTVL.

This clone appeared a few times. The chain combines TRBV7-9 with TRBJ1-2, with D perhaps TRBD1 (6 bases). Between the trimmed V and J ends, which lost 1 base and 6 bases, there was a span of 9 bases. The length of the CDR3 is 13 residues. Germline lookup yields CDR1 SEHNR and CDR2 FQNEAQ (reference sequence). CDR3 coding DNA: TGTGCCAGCAGCTTAGGAGGGGGTGATGGCTACACCTTC. Its translation: CASSLGGGDGYTF.

V and J are TRBV20-1 and TRBJ1-2; no clear D gene. CDR3 length: 11 amino acids. Germline V gene sequence: CDR1 DFQATT, CDR2 SNEGSKA (reference sequence). V was pared by 2 bases and J by 4 bases, with 5 bases between. DNA of the CDR3: TGCAGTGCTAGACAGAGCTATGGCTACACCTTC. Protein product: CSARQSYGYTF.

The chain combines TRBV27 with TRBJ2-7, with 7 bases that match TRBD1. V dropped 2 bases and J dropped 4; count of bases not matched to a gene: 5. Looked up from germline, CDR1 is MNHEY and CDR2 is SMNVEV (reference sequence). The CDR3 is 14 amino acids. Here the CDR3 reads CASSLGSGGYEQYF. CDR3 sequence (DNA): TGTGCCAGCAGTTTAGGGTCAGGGGGTTACGAGCAGTACTTC.

This chain's CDR3 is CASSEVPTGELFF. CDR3 in DNA: TGTGCCAGCAGTGAAGTCCCCACCGGGGAGCTGTTTTTT. This sequence joins TRBV6-1 and TRBJ2-2; D remains ambiguous. Germline CDR1 reads MNHNS; CDR2 reads SASEGT. Trimming took 1 base from V and 4 from J, leaving 4 bases between them. This CDR3 has 13 residues.

The gene calls are TRBV28 and TRBJ1-5; maybe TRBD1 (6 bases). Germline assignment: CDR1 MDHEN and CDR2 SYDVKM. V was pared by 3 bases and J by 6 bases, with 18 bases between. The CDR3 runs to 16 residues. The CDR3 DNA sequence: TGTGCCAGCAGTTTGGAGGGGACGGGGGGCTTTCAGCCCCAGCATTTT. Translated, it gives CASSLEGTGGFQPQHF.

The chain recombines TRBV28 with TRBJ2-5; 7 bases fit TRBD2. CDR1 is MDHEN, CDR2 SYDVKM, per germline. This CDR3 has 15 amino acids. V gave up 5 bases and J gave up 2 bases; unmatched junction bases: 8. CDR3 sequence reads: CASSRGTNLQETQYF. In DNA, the CDR3 is TGTGCCAGCAGTAGAGGGACTAACCTACAAGAGACCCAGTACTTC.

This clone was counted once. The V gene is TRBV6-5, the J gene TRBJ1-3; D not resolved. The CDR3 extends over 15 amino acids. Germline CDR1 reads MNHEY; CDR2 reads SVGAGI. V lost 0 bases and J lost 0, with 6 bases in between. The CDR3 spells CASSYSGDSGNTIYF. CDR3 sequence (DNA): TGTGCCAGCAGTTACTCCGGGGACTCTGGAAACACCATATATTTT.

The chain employs TRBV29-1 and TRBJ2-7; D might be TRBD2 (6 bases). The V end was cut by 6 bases, the J end by 5 bases, with 14 bases between. Germline CDR1 reads SQVTM; CDR2 reads ANQGSEA. This CDR3 has 12 amino acids. Written as DNA, the CDR3 is TGCAGCGTGGACTATCAGGGAGACGAGCAGTACTTC. Translating it yields CSVDYQGDEQYF.

V and J are TRBV21-1 and TRBJ2-3; the table's D gene call, TRBD2, was not cross checked with the DNA. TRBV21-1 constitutes a pseudogene. The CDR3 contains 16 residues. The CDR3 DNA reads TGTGCCAGCAGCACTTTGATGGCGGGAGGGATAGATACGCAGTATTTT. Protein sequence: CASSTLMAGGIDTQYF.

The chain joins TRBV21-1 to TRBJ1-4; the table's D gene call, TRBD1, was not cross checked with the DNA. TRBV21-1 is reported as a pseudogene. The CDR3 consists of 15 residues. The CDR3 region has the DNA TGTGCCAGCACCCAAAGTGGACAGCTTAATGAAAAACTGTTTTTT. Amino acid sequence: CASTQSGQLNEKLFF.

The chain has TRBV3-1 (or the pseudogene TRBV3-2) and TRBJ2-1; 7 bases agree with TRBD1. J lost 3 bases, V lost 5 bases, and 7 bases had no gene match. The CDR3 has 15 amino acids. Per the germline V gene, CDR1 is LGHDT and CDR2 is YNNKEL (reference sequence). The CDR3 is CASSLRGHLYNEQFF. For the CDR3, the DNA is TGTGCCAGCAGCTTGAGGGGGCACCTCTACAATGAGCAGTTCTTC.

The chain combines TRBV6-5 with TRBJ1-2; 9 nucleotides align to TRBD1. After removal of 6 bases from V and 8 bases from J, the junction contained 10 bases not matched to a gene. Germline V gene data show CDR1 as MNHEY and CDR2 as SVGAGI. The CDR3 totals 14 residues. The CDR3 reads CASSWDREILGYTF. In DNA form, the CDR3 reads TGTGCCAGCAGCTGGGACAGGGAAATACTGGGCTACACCTTC.

This rearrangement joins TRBV6-2 or TRBV6-3 to TRBJ2-1, with 7 bases aligning to TRBD2. Unmatched junction bases numbered 10, after V lost 6 bases and J lost 2 bases. The V gene's germline CDR1 is MNHEY and CDR2 SVGEGT. CDR3 length equals 16 residues. The CDR3 protein is CASSPHSGRAYNEQFF. The DNA of the CDR3 is TGTGCCAGCAGCCCACATAGCGGGCGGGCCTACAATGAGCAGTTCTTC.

V usage is TRBV28 and J usage is TRBJ2-7; TRBD2 matches at 13 bases. J lost 6 bases, V lost 6 bases, and 5 bases had no gene match. Germline lookup yields CDR1 MDHEN and CDR2 SYDVKM. The CDR3 totals 14 residues. The CDR3 coding sequence is TGTGCCAGCAGCCGGACTAGCGGGAGTATCGAGCAGTACTTC. It specifies CASSRTSGSIEQYF.